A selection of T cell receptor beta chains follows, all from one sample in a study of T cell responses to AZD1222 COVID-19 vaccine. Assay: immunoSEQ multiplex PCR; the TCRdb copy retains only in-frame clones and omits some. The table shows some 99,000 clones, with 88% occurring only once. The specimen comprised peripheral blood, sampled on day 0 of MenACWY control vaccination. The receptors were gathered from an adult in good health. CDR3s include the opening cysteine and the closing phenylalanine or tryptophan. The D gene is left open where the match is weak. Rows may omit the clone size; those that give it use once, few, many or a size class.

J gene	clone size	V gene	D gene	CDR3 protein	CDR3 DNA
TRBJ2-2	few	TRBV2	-	CASSEALSTGELFF	TGTGCCAGCAGTGAGGCCCTGAGCACCGGGGAGCTGTTTTTT
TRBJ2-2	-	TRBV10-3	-	CAISPEETGELFF	TGTGCCATCAGCCCAGAGGAGACCGGGGAGCTGTTTTTT
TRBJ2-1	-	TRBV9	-	CASRGLEHEQFF	TGTGCCAGTAGGGGACTGGAGCATGAGCAGTTCTTC
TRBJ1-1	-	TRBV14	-	CASSPETTEAFF	TGTGCCAGCAGCCCGGAGACCACTGAAGCTTTCTTT
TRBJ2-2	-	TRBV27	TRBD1	CASSVTGGYTGELFF	TGTGCCAGCAGTGTTACAGGGGGCTACACCGGGGAGCTGTTTTTT
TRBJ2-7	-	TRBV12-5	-	CASAQELTYEQYF	TGTGCTAGTGCACAGGAGCTTACCTACGAGCAGTACTTC
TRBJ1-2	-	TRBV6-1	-	CASSEPPTNYGYTF	TGTGCCAGCAGTGAGCCTCCCACTAACTATGGCTACACCTTC
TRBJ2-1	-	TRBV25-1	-	CASSEFGRVEQFF	TGTGCCAGCAGTGAATTCGGTCGAGTAGAGCAGTTCTTC
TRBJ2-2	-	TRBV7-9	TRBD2	CASSPRGGTGELFF	TGTGCCAGCAGCCCCCGCGGGGGCACCGGGGAGCTGTTTTTT
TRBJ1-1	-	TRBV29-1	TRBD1	CSAAPSTGPAFF	TGCAGCGCCGCACCCTCGACAGGGCCGGCTTTCTTT
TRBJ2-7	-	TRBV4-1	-	CASSQRSSSYEQYF	TGCGCCAGCAGCCAACGAAGCAGCTCCTACGAGCAGTACTTC
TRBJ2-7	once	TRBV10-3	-	CAISLQGNDEQYF	TGTGCCATCAGCCTACAGGGAAATGACGAGCAGTACTTC
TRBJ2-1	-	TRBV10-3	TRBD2	CAISDLRTSGSEQFF	TGTGCCATCAGTGACCTCCGGACTAGCGGGAGCGAGCAGTTCTTC
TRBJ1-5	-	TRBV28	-	CASSLDGLHQPQHF	TGTGCCAGCAGTTTGGATGGGTTACATCAGCCCCAGCATTTT
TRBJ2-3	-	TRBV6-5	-	CASRPGTYTDTQYF	TGTGCCAGCAGGCCCGGGACTTACACAGATACGCAGTATTTT
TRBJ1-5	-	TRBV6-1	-	CASSEALSGPNPYQPQHF	TGTGCCAGCAGTGAAGCGCTGTCGGGACCGAATCCGTATCAGCCCCAGCATTTT
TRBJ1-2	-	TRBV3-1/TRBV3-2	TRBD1	CASSQADRGYGYTF	TGTGCCAGCAGCCAAGCGGACAGGGGTTACGGCTACACCTTC
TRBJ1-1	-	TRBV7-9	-	CASSLVRASLMNTEAFF	TGTGCCAGCAGCTTAGTCAGGGCGTCCCTCATGAACACTGAAGCTTTCTTT
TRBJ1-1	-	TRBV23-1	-	CASSQPYRSRGSSDTEAFF	TGCGCCAGCAGTCAACCTTACCGGTCGCGGGGCTCGAGTGACACTGAAGCTTTCTTT
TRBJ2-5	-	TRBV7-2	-	CASSLGLPETQYF	TGTGCCAGCAGCTTAGGACTACCAGAGACCCAGTACTTC
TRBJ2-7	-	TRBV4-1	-	CASSQGEYGYEQYF	TGCGCCAGCAGCCAAGGCGAGTATGGCTACGAGCAGTACTTC
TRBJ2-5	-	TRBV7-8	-	CASSPPIEETQYF	TGTGCCAGCAGCCCACCCATCGAAGAGACCCAGTACTTC
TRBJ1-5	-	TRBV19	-	CASSPTGVLNQPQHF	TGTGCCAGTAGCCCCACCGGGGTCCTCAATCAGCCCCAGCATTTT
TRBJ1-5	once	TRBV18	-	CASSPPDKENSNQPQHF	TGTGCCAGCTCACCACCGGATAAGGAGAATAGCAATCAGCCCCAGCATTTT
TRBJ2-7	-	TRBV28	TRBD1	CASSFPGTGRVEQYF	TGTGCCAGCAGCTTCCCCGGGACAGGGAGGGTCGAGCAGTACTTC
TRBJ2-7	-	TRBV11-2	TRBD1	CASSLGTGGYEQYF	TGTGCCAGCAGCTTAGGAACAGGGGGCTACGAGCAGTACTTC
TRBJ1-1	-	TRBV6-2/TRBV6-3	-	CASSYYFMYNTEAFF	TGTGCCAGCAGTTATTACTTCATGTATAACACTGAAGCTTTCTTT
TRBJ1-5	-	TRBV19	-	CASSQPRRVRSNQPQHF	TGTGCCAGTAGCCAACCTCGACGGGTGCGTAGCAATCAGCCCCAGCATTTT
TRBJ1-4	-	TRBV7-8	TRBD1	CASSPDRVGEKLFF	TGTGCCAGCAGCCCGGACAGGGTTGGGGAAAAACTGTTTTTT
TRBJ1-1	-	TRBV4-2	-	CASSQEAAGSLGTEAFF	TGTGCCAGCAGCCAAGAGGCGGCAGGGTCTTTGGGCACTGAAGCTTTCTTT
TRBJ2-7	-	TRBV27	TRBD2	CASTPGGRRQYF	TGTGCCAGCACCCCGGGAGGGCGAAGGCAGTACTTC
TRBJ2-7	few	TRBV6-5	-	CASSYSTGAAYEQYF	TGTGCCAGCAGTTACTCGACGGGAGCGGCCTACGAGCAGTACTTC
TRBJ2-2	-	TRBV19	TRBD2	CASSMGLANTGELFF	TGTGCCAGTAGTATGGGACTAGCGAACACCGGGGAGCTGTTTTTT
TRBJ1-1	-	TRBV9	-	CASSPRPGTTNTEAFF	TGTGCCAGCAGCCCCCGGCCCGGGACAACGAACACTGAAGCTTTCTTT
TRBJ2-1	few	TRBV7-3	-	CASSSERAAVNEQFF	TGTGCCAGCAGCTCAGAACGGGCAGCCGTCAATGAGCAGTTCTTC
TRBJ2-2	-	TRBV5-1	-	CASSLEGGTAGELFF	TGCGCCAGCAGCTTGGAGGGCGGGACTGCCGGGGAGCTGTTTTTT